Reported below is one T cell receptor beta chain. Its antigen remains unknown. Germline V CDR1 and CDR2: SGHVS, FQNEAQ. The length of the CDR3 is 13 residues. V was cut by 5 bases and J by 4 bases, with 9 bases left in between. The data originate from a study of T cell repertoires in cytomegalovirus infection. Study background: Recently identified HLA-C-restricted CMV epitopes and well-studied HLA-B-restricted CMV epitopes were used by the study. Signatures in public TCR beta sequences pointed to both CMV infection and matching HLA type. Study results and caveats: Carriage of CMV together with the relevant HLA was identifiable through cumulative public TCR beta family frequency. Ex vivo responses were dominated by HLA-C-restricted CMV-specific TCR beta clonotypes.

TCRdb re-analysed the reads in MiXCR, keeping a single row per CDR3 protein. The data contain roughly 730,000 distinct CDR3 sequences, roughly 30% of them singletons. Material: cultured PBMCs, obtained from culture after CMV antigen stimulation. V and J are TRBV7-8 and TRBJ1-3; D is unresolved. This clonotype was sampled from a human donor in good health (CMV status not recorded). Some clones in this sample may be carry-over from other donors' samples. The CDR3 bases are TGTGCCAGCAGCCCGCGCCTAGGAAACACCATATATTTT. This codes for CASSPRLGNTIYF. The complete variable domain, with remaining parts taken from reference TRBV7-8 and TRBJ1-3, reads GAGVSQSPRYKVAKRGQDVALRCDPISGHVSLFWYQQALGQGPEFLTYFQNEAQLDKSGLPSDRFFAERPEGSVSTLKIQRTQQEDSAVYLCASSPRLGNTIYFGEGSWLTVV.